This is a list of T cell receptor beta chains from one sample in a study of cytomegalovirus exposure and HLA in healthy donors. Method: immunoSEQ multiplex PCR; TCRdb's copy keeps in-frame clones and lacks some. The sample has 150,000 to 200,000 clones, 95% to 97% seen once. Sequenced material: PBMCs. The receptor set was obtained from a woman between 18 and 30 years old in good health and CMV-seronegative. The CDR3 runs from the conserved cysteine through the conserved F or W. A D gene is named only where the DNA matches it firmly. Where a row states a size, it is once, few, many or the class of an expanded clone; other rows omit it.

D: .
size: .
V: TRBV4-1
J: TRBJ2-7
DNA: TGCGCCAGCAGCCAAGATACGGACAGCGGCCCCTACGAGCAGTACTTC
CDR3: CASSQDTDSGPYEQYF

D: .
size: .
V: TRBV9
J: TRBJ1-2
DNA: TGTGCCAGCAGCGCGTCAGGGCCCCCCTATGGCTACACCTTC
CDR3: CASSASGPPYGYTF

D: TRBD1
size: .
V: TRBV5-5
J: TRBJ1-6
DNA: TGTGCCAGCAGCACAGACAGGGACGGTTCACCCCTCCACTTT
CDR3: CASSTDRDGSPLHF

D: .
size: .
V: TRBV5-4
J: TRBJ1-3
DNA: TGTGCCAGCAGCTCGACACGGAACTCTGGAAACACCATATATTTT
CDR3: CASSSTRNSGNTIYF

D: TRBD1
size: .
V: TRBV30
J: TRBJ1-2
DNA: TGTGCCTGGAGGGAATCCCGCGAACCGGGACAGGGAAACTATGGCTACACCTTC
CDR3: CAWRESREPGQGNYGYTF

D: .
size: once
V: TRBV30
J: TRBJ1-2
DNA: TGTGCCTGGAGTGCAAGGGGAAAGGGCAACTATGGCTACACCTTC
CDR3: CAWSARGKGNYGYTF

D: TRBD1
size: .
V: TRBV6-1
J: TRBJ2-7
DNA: TGTGCCAGCAGTGGACAGGGCGGAGGCTCCTACGAGCAGTACTTC
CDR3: CASSGQGGGSYEQYF

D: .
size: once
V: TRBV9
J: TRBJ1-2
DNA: TGTGCCAGCAGCGCTGGATACAGGAAGGACTATGGCTACACCTTC
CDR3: CASSAGYRKDYGYTF

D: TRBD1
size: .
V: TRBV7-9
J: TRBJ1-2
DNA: TGTGCCAGCAGCTCTGAGCCCGGACGGACAGGGGGCGATGGCTACACCTTC
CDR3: CASSSEPGRTGGDGYTF

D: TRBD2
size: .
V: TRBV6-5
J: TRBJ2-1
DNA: TGTGCCAGCAGCGGACTAGCGGGGGCGGGTGAGCAGTTCTTC
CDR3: CASSGLAGAGEQFF

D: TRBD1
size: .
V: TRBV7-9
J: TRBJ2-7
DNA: TGTGCCAGCAGCTCACAGACAGGGCCGTACCTATCCTACGAGCAGTACTTC
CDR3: CASSSQTGPYLSYEQYF

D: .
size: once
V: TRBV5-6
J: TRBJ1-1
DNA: TGTGCCAGCAGCTTACGTGGAAGCGATTCTGAAGCTTTCTTT
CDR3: CASSLRGSDSEAFF

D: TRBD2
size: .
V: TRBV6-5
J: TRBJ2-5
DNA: TGTGCCAGCAGACTAGCGGGGGGAGAGACCCAGTACTTC
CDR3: CASRLAGGETQYF

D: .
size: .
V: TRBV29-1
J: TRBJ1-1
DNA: TGCAGCGTTCTCCCGGGACACACGAACACTGAAGCTTTCTTT
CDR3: CSVLPGHTNTEAFF

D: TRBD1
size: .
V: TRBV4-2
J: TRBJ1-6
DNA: TGTGCCAGCAGCCAAGATCCGGGACAGGGGGATTCACCCCTCCACTTT
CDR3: CASSQDPGQGDSPLHF

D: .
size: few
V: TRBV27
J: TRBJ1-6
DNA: TGTGCCAGCAGTTTTACAGGATTTTCACCCCTCCACTTT
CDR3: CASSFTGFSPLHF

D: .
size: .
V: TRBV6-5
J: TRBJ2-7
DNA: TGTGCCAGCCGGGTTGAGGGAACCGGCGAGCAGTACTTC
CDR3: CASRVEGTGEQYF

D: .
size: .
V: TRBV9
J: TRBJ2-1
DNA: TGTGCCAGCAGCGTAGAAGGTTCAGGCCCGTTCTTC
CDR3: CASSVEGSGPFF

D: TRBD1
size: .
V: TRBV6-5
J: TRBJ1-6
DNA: TGTGCCAGCAGCCCCCGACAGGGCTCACCCCTCCACTTT
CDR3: CASSPRQGSPLHF

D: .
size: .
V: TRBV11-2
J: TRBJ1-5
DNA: TGTGCCAGCACTCAAGTAGAGCCCCAGCATTTT
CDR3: CASTQVEPQHF

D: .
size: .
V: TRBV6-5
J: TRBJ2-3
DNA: TGTGCCAGCAGGACATTTAAAGGCACAGATACGCAGTATTTT
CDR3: CASRTFKGTDTQYF

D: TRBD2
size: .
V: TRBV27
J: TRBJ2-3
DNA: TGTGCCAGCAGTTTCGGACTAGCGGGGGGCCCTAGCACAGATACGCAGTATTTT
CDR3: CASSFGLAGGPSTDTQYF

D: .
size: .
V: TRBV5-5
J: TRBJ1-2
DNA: TGTGCCAGCAGCTTAATCGTGAACTATGGCTACACCTTC
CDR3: CASSLIVNYGYTF

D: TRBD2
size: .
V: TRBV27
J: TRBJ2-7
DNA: TGTGCCAGCAGTTTGGGCGGGGGGGACACCTACGAGCAGTACTTC
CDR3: CASSLGGGDTYEQYF

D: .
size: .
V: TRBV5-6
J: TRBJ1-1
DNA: TGTGCCAGCAGCTCCCTCCTTCGGCTCCTTAGCCACGCTGAAGCTTTCTTT
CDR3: CASSSLLRLLSHAEAFF

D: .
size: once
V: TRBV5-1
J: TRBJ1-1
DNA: TGCGCCAGCAGCAGCGACGGGAACACTGAAGCTTTCTTT
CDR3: CASSSDGNTEAFF

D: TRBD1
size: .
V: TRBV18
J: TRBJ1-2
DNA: TGTGCCAGCTCACCACCGGACAGGGGGGTAATTGGCTACACCTTC
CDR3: CASSPPDRGVIGYTF

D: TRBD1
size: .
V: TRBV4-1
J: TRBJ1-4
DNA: TGCGCCAGCAGCCACGGGACAGTTTGGAATGAAAAACTGTTTTTT
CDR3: CASSHGTVWNEKLFF

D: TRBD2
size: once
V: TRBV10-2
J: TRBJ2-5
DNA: TGCGCCAGCAGTGAGCTAGCGGGTGGCAGGCAGTACTTC
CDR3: CASSELAGGRQYF